These 32 T cell receptor beta chains share one sample of origin, sequenced in a study of a mutant IDH1 vaccine in newly diagnosed glioma. Measured with immunoSEQ multiplex PCR; TCRdb has only the in-frame clones, and not every one. Among around 36,000 clones listed, 90% to 95% were seen once. Their antigen targets remain unknown. Time point specified: week 5, during vaccination. Vaccine doses each comprised 300 ug of mutant IDH1 20-mer peptide, with topical imiquimod. The material was PBMCs, obtained from a glioma patient whose treatment included an IDH1 peptide vaccine. Receptor source: a man in his fifties with glioma.

J is TRBJ2-1 and V is TRBV4-1; 12 nucleotides line up with TRBD2. Germline assignment: CDR1 MGHRA and CDR2 YSYEKL. The J segment lost 3 bases and the V segment lost 4 bases, leaving 4 bases of the junction unmatched. The CDR3 is made up of 16 amino acids. CDR3 DNA: TGCGCCAGCAGCCCAAGGACTAGCGGGGACTACAATGAGCAGTTCTTC. Translation gives CASSPRTSGDYNEQFF.

The V call is TRBV4-1, the J call TRBJ2-7; a possible D gene is TRBD1 (6 bases). Between the trimmed V and J ends, which lost 4 bases and 0 bases, there was a span of 16 bases. Germline V gene data show CDR1 as MGHRA and CDR2 as YSYEKL. This CDR3 contains 16 residues. CDR3: CASSLSTGWTSYEQYF. The CDR3 DNA follows: TGCGCCAGCAGCCTCTCGACAGGCTGGACCTCCTACGAGCAGTACTTC.

The V gene is TRBV11-2, the J gene TRBJ1-6; perhaps TRBD1 as D (6 bases). CDR3 length: 17 residues. The germline V gene has CDR1 SGHAT and CDR2 FQNNGV. V lost 1 base and J 9 bases, leaving 19 bases between the germline ends. CDR3 residues: CASSLVSSKEGGSPLHF. In DNA, the CDR3 is TGTGCCAGCAGCTTAGTTTCGAGTAAGGAGGGGGGTTCACCCCTCCACTTT.

This chain uses TRBV5-1 with TRBJ2-1, with 10 bases identical to TRBD1. CDR3 length: 16 amino acids. Germline CDR1 is SGHRS and CDR2 is YFSETQ. V gave up 4 bases and J gave up 4 bases; unmatched junction bases: 8. The CDR3 DNA sequence: TGCGCCAGCAGCCTAACCGGGACAGGGGCATACAATGAGCAGTTCTTC. The encoded protein is CASSLTGTGAYNEQFF.

V is TRBV7-9 and J is TRBJ2-7, with 11 bases that match TRBD1. This CDR3 has 16 amino acids. The germline gives CDR1 SEHNR, CDR2 FQNEAQ (reference sequence). Trimming took 5 bases from V and 3 from J; bases not matched to a gene: 9. CDR3 sequence (DNA): TGTGCCAGCAGCAGGAAGGGACAGGGGGACCTCTACGAGCAGTACTTC. Translation: CASSRKGQGDLYEQYF.

The rearrangement joins TRBV7-2 to TRBJ1-1; 7 bases fit TRBD1. Looked up from germline, CDR1 is SGHTA and CDR2 is FQGNSA. V lost 1 base, J lost 6 bases, and 5 bases stayed unmatched. The length of the CDR3 is 14 residues. This CDR3 reads CASSLVNRGSEAFF. The CDR3 bases are TGTGCCAGCAGCTTAGTAAACAGGGGTTCTGAAGCTTTCTTT. Full variable domain (rest looked up from reference TRBV7-2 and TRBJ1-1): GAGVSQSPSNKVTEKGKDVELRCDPISGHTALYWYRQSLGQGLEFLIYFQGNSAPDKSGLPSDRFSAERTGGSVSTLTIQRTQQEDSAVYLCASSLVNRGSEAFFGQGTRLTVV.

The chain carries TRBV9 and TRBJ2-7, with D possibly matching TRBD1 (6 bases). Trimming stripped 4 bases from V and 0 bases from J, with 11 bases between. There are 14 residues in the CDR3. Germline lookup yields CDR1 SGDLS and CDR2 YYNGEE. The CDR3 loop reads CASSHGQISYEQYF. CDR3 sequence (DNA): TGTGCCAGCAGCCACGGACAGATCTCCTACGAGCAGTACTTC.

This chain uses TRBV30 with TRBJ1-3, with no clear D. CDR1 is GTSNPN and CDR2 is SVGIG in the germline V gene (reference sequence). CDR3 length equals 14 residues. V gave up 1 base and J gave up 7 bases, with 14 bases separating them. The CDR3 DNA is TGTGCCTGGAGTGATGAGCGAAGAGTCAACACCATATATTTT. Amino acid sequence: CAWSDERRVNTIYF.

The V and J genes are TRBV5-6 and TRBJ1-1; D is undetermined. In germline, CDR1 is SGHDT, CDR2 YYEEEE. V was cut by 0 bases and J by 7 bases, with 7 bases left in between. This CDR3 has 12 amino acids. In DNA form, the CDR3 reads TGTGCCAGCAGCTTGGGTCAGGATGAAGCTTTCTTT. It encodes CASSLGQDEAFF.

The rearrangement uses TRBV2 and TRBJ1-5; TRBD1 might be the D (6 bases). Trimming took 6 bases from V and 6 from J, leaving 12 bases between them. The length of the CDR3 is 13 residues. In germline, CDR1 is SNHLY, CDR2 FYNNEI. The CDR3 sequence: CASRGGAGQPQHF. The CDR3 bases are TGTGCCAGCAGGGGGGGGGCTGGTCAGCCCCAGCATTTT.

The chain joins TRBV5-1 to TRBJ2-7; D is unclear. The CDR3 totals 12 residues. Germline CDR1 is SGHRS and CDR2 is YFSETQ. Trimming took 4 bases from V and 4 from J, leaving 9 bases between them. This CDR3 reads CASSAGAYEQYF. For the CDR3, the DNA is TGCGCCAGCAGCGCCGGAGCGTACGAGCAGTACTTC.

The rearrangement uses TRBV9 and TRBJ1-2, with TRBD1 matching 8 bases. Trimming removed 3 bases from V and 8 bases from J; junction bases left unmatched: 12. The CDR3 length is 15 residues. Germline V lookup: CDR1 SGDLS, CDR2 YYNGEE. CDR3 sequence reads: CASSAPETGVEGYTF. CDR3 nucleotide sequence: TGTGCCAGCAGCGCCCCGGAGACAGGGGTGGAAGGCTACACCTTC. The full variable domain, completed using reference TRBV9 and TRBJ1-2, is DSGVTQTPKHLITATGQRVTLRCSPRSGDLSVYWYQQSLDQGLQFLIQYYNGEERAKGNILERFSAQQFPDLHSELNLSSLELGDSALYFCASSAPETGVEGYTFGSGTRLTVV.

The chain employs TRBV25-1 and TRBJ1-5; D gene unclear. With 3 bases removed from V and 0 bases from J, the gap between germline ends came to 12 bases. The CDR3 runs 16 residues. Germline lookup yields CDR1 MGHDK and CDR2 SYGVNS. CDR3 loop: CASSDHTSYSNQPQHF. The CDR3 bases are TGTGCCAGCAGTGACCACACCTCTTATAGCAATCAGCCCCAGCATTTT.

V usage is TRBV4-1 and J usage is TRBJ2-7; 8 nucleotides agree with TRBD2. CDR1 is MGHRA, CDR2 YSYEKL, per germline. V trimming: 1 base; J trimming: 4 bases; junction bases outside the gene matches: 6. CDR3 size: 15 residues. CDR3 in amino acids: CASSQVPAGEYEQYF. CDR3 DNA: TGCGCCAGCAGCCAAGTTCCAGCGGGGGAGTACGAGCAGTACTTC.

The genes are TRBV28 and TRBJ2-7; D could derive from TRBD1 or TRBD2 (6 bases each). CDR3 length equals 14 residues. Germline CDR1 is MDHEN and CDR2 is SYDVKM. The germline V and J ends were trimmed by 3 bases and 0 bases, with 9 bases remaining between them. DNA of the CDR3: TGTGCCAGCAGTTTGGGGGGACACTCCTACGAGCAGTACTTC. This codes for CASSLGGHSYEQYF.

The table lists this clone with a count of one. The rearrangement uses TRBV5-1 and TRBJ2-5, with D maybe TRBD1 (6 bases). V was pared by 4 bases and J by 3 bases, with 13 bases between. The CDR3 sequence is 14 residues long. In germline, CDR1 is SGHRS, CDR2 YFSETQ. CDR3 region: CASSNPDRKETQYF. CDR3 bases: TGCGCCAGCAGCAACCCGGACAGAAAAGAGACCCAGTACTTC.

The rearrangement uses TRBV29-1 and TRBJ1-1, with TRBD1 as a possible D gene (6 bases). The V end was cut by 3 bases, the J end by 1 base, with 9 bases between. The CDR3 contains 13 residues. CDR1 is SQVTM and CDR2 is ANQGSEA in the germline V gene. The DNA for the CDR3 is TGCAGCGTTGATGGACAGCAGAACACTGAAGCTTTCTTT. Its protein is CSVDGQQNTEAFF.

The chain joins TRBV11-2 to TRBJ1-1; D remains ambiguous. This CDR3 region has 13 residues. V was clipped by 2 bases and J by 1 base, with 5 bases between them. Germline V lookup: CDR1 SGHAT, CDR2 FQNNGV. The CDR3 protein is CASSLTGNTEAFF. Written as DNA, the CDR3 is TGTGCCAGCAGCTTAACGGGGAACACTGAAGCTTTCTTT.

The chain combines TRBV5-1 with TRBJ2-7; 7 bases are shared with TRBD1. The V gene end was trimmed by 0 bases and the J gene end by 5 bases; junction bases not matched to a gene: 11. CDR3 length: 16 residues. Germline CDR1 SGHRS, CDR2 YFSETQ. CDR3 sequence: CASSLDGGTGVNEQYF. In DNA, the CDR3 is TGCGCCAGCAGCTTGGATGGGGGCACAGGGGTAAACGAGCAGTACTTC.

J is TRBJ2-5 and V is TRBV4-3; D is perhaps TRBD2 (7 bases). This CDR3 contains 16 residues. Per germline, CDR1 LGHNA and CDR2 YSLEER. The ends were cut back, 0 bases at V and 1 base at J, with 12 bases in the middle. CDR3 sequence reads: CASSQDGGGSQETQYF. For the CDR3, the DNA is TGCGCCAGCAGCCAAGATGGGGGGGGCTCCCAAGAGACCCAGTACTTC.

This clone was detected once. The chain recombines TRBV2 with TRBJ1-1; 7 bases fit TRBD1. The CDR3 runs to 14 residues. CDR1 and CDR2 from the germline V gene are SNHLY and FYNNEI. V was pared by 7 bases and J by 0 bases, with 5 bases of the junction left unmatched. This CDR3 is CASNLQGMNTEAFF. The DNA of the CDR3 is TGTGCCAGCAACCTACAGGGGATGAACACTGAAGCTTTCTTT.

The chain links TRBV9 to TRBJ2-3, with D possibly being TRBD1 or TRBD2 (5 bases each). Trimming removed 0 bases at V and 6 bases at J, with 5 bases between. The CDR3 is 12 amino acids. Germline CDR1 SGDLS, CDR2 YYNGEE. The CDR3 protein is CASSVGGDTQYF. The CDR3 nucleotides are TGTGCCAGCAGCGTAGGGGGGGATACGCAGTATTTT.

This chain uses TRBV2 with TRBJ1-6, with 7 bases that match TRBD1. Per germline, CDR1 SNHLY and CDR2 FYNNEI. The CDR3 length is 14 residues. V lost 7 bases and J lost 5; bases outside the gene matches: 5. Here the CDR3 reads CASNQGGDNSPLHF. The CDR3 DNA sequence: TGTGCCAGCAATCAGGGGGGGGATAATTCACCCCTCCACTTT. Together with reference TRBV2 and TRBJ1-6, the CDR3 gives the full variable domain: EPEVTQTPSHQVTQMGQEVILRCVPISNHLYFYWYRQILGQKVEFLVSFYNNEISEKSEIFDDQFSVERPDGSNFTLKIRSTKLEDSAMYFCASNQGGDNSPLHFGNGTRLTVT.

The chain combines TRBV5-8 with TRBJ2-5; D might be TRBD1 or TRBD2, each matching 5 bases. This CDR3 spans 15 amino acids. V was trimmed by 4 bases and J by 1 base, leaving 14 bases between them. Germline V gene data show CDR1 as SGHTS and CDR2 as YDEGEE. CDR3 nucleotides: TGTGCCAGCAGCCCCGTCCGGGGCGTCCAAGAGACCCAGTACTTC. It translates to CASSPVRGVQETQYF.

This chain links TRBV2 with TRBJ2-1, with a weak D call TRBD1 (6 bases). Germline loops: CDR1 SNHLY, CDR2 FYNNEI. CDR3 length: 12 amino acids. The V gene lost 7 bases and the J gene lost 5 bases, with 9 bases spanning the gap. CDR3 bases: TGTGCCAGCACTGGGACAAACAATGAGCAGTTCTTC. The encoded protein is CASTGTNNEQFF.

The chain carries TRBV5-1 and TRBJ2-1; D unclear. Trimming took 0 bases from V and 8 from J, leaving 9 bases between them. Germline CDR1 SGHRS, CDR2 YFSETQ. This CDR3 is built from 13 residues. The CDR3 sequence is CASSLVGGDEQFF. The CDR3 nucleotides read TGCGCCAGCAGCTTGGTGGGTGGCGATGAGCAGTTCTTC.

V gene TRBV7-2 combines with J gene TRBJ2-7, with 8 nucleotides matching TRBD1. With V trimmed by 3 bases and J by 0 bases, 4 bases remained unmatched. The CDR3 length is 15 residues. CDR1 is SGHTA, CDR2 FQGNSA, per germline. CDR3 coding DNA: TGTGCCAGCAGCTTTCAGGGGGCCGACTCCTACGAGCAGTACTTC. Translated: CASSFQGADSYEQYF.

The CDR3: CASSGVGGVTGELFF. The CDR3 nucleotides are TGCGCCAGCAGCGGAGTAGGGGGGGTCACCGGGGAGCTGTTTTTT. The V call is TRBV4-1, the J call TRBJ2-2, with a weak D call TRBD2 (7 bases). V dropped 5 bases and J dropped 4 bases, with 14 bases sitting between them. The CDR3 has 15 amino acids. Germline V gene data show CDR1 as MGHRA and CDR2 as YSYEKL.

The chain recombines TRBV5-6 with TRBJ2-7, with a weak D call TRBD2 (5 bases). Trimming removed 4 bases from V and 5 bases from J, with 13 bases in between. The V gene's germline CDR1 is SGHDT and CDR2 YYEEEE. This CDR3 has 13 amino acids. The CDR3 loop is CASSPRRAHEQYF. The DNA of the CDR3 is TGTGCCAGCAGCCCTCGGCGGGCCCACGAGCAGTACTTC.

The chain employs TRBV19 and TRBJ1-5; 7 bases map to TRBD1. This CDR3 region has 15 residues. Germline CDR1 and CDR2: LNHDA and SQIVND (reference sequence). V was pared by 6 bases and J by 11 bases, with 16 bases of the junction left unmatched. The CDR3 bases are TGTGCCAGTAGCGACCCAGACAGGGTCGCCGGGTCCCAGCATTTT. Translated, it gives CASSDPDRVAGSQHF.

The gene calls are TRBV5-6 and TRBJ2-4; D ambiguous. Deletions cut 0 bases from V and 3 bases from J, with 10 bases between. The V gene's germline CDR1 is SGHDT and CDR2 YYEEEE. This CDR3 comprises 15 residues. The CDR3 DNA is TGTGCCAGCAGCTTGGGGTCCTTTAACAAAAACATTCAGTACTTC. Encoded protein: CASSLGSFNKNIQYF. Full variable domain (rest looked up from reference TRBV5-6 and TRBJ2-4): DAGVTQSPTHLIKTRGQQVTLRCSPKSGHDTVSWYQQALGQGPQFIFQYYEEEERQRGNFPDRFSGHQFPNYSSELNVNALLLGDSALYLCASSLGSFNKNIQYFGAGTRLSVL.

V gene TRBV28 combines with J gene TRBJ2-7, with D unclear. The germline V and J ends were trimmed by 6 bases and 1 base, with 13 bases remaining between them. Germline V gene lookup returns CDR1 MDHEN and CDR2 SYDVKM. The CDR3 spans 14 residues. The CDR3 loop reads CASSPDTSSYEQYF. In DNA, the CDR3 is TGTGCCAGCAGCCCAGACACGTCTTCCTACGAGCAGTACTTC.